The 25 T cell receptor beta chains below come from one sample, sequenced in a study of identical twins. From the 5' RACE reads, TCRdb called clonotypes with MiXCR, one entry per CDR3 protein. Here the sample spans just over 500,000 distinct CDR3 sequences, 20% to 25% being singletons. The sample also formed part of further work on T cells expressing NK-cell markers.

The sample consisted of CD4+ T cells sorted from blood. These receptors were obtained from a woman younger than 30 in good health.

This clonotype was counted only a few times. The rearrangement links TRBV20-1 to TRBJ1-1; 8 nucleotides agree with TRBD1. The V and J ends lost 6 bases and 1 base, in that order; junction bases with no gene match: 10. The germline gives CDR1 DFQATT, CDR2 SNEGSKA (reference sequence). This CDR3 contains 15 residues. The DNA of the CDR3 is TGCAGTGCCCTTTGGGCAGGGGGCGGGAACACTGAAGCTTTCTTT. This translates into CSALWAGGGNTEAFF.

In the case of this clonotype: A read error may produce the germline difference seen at one junction end. The chain joins TRBV12-3 or TRBV12-4 to TRBJ2-7; TRBD1 matches at 11 bases. The CDR3 consists of 16 residues. The CDR3 loop reads CASSLRRTGGSDEQYF. Here the CDR3 DNA reads TGTGCCAGCAGTTTAAGGCGGACAGGGGGCTCCGACGAGCAGTACTTC.

The chain has TRBV20-1 and TRBJ2-7; D remains ambiguous. Germline CDR1 reads DFQATT; CDR2 reads SNEGSKA (reference sequence). The CDR3 totals 14 residues. Between the trimmed V and J ends, which lost 1 base and 3 bases, there was a span of 13 bases. The CDR3 DNA reads TGCAGTGCTAGAGTCCTCGGGCAGGACTACGAGCAGTACTTC. Amino acids: CSARVLGQDYEQYF.

This chain joins TRBV12-3 or TRBV12-4 and TRBJ2-4; no clear D. Trimming left V 1 base short and J 3 bases short, with 7 bases between. The CDR3 contains 14 residues. The CDR3 nucleotides are TGTGCCAGCAGTTTAGGGGGAAGCAAAAACATTCAGTACTTC. This translates into CASSLGGSKNIQYF.

The J gene is TRBJ2-1, the V gene TRBV12-3 or TRBV12-4; D is possibly TRBD1 (7 bases). This CDR3 region has 16 residues. V was clipped by 5 bases and J by 1 base, with 15 bases between them. The CDR3 loop reads CASSALTGRSYNEQFF. Here the CDR3 DNA reads TGTGCCAGCAGTGCTTTGACAGGGAGGTCCTACAATGAGCAGTTCTTC.

The chain links TRBV12-3 or TRBV12-4 to TRBJ2-2; D gene ambiguous. The CDR3 has 12 residues. Trimming removed 7 bases from V and 2 bases from J, with 5 bases in between. CDR3 sequence: CASTLNTGELFF. CDR3 nucleotides: TGTGCCAGCACCTTAAACACCGGGGAGCTGTTTTTT.

The chain has TRBV10-3 and TRBJ2-5; possible D gene TRBD1, 6 bases. Per germline, CDR1 ENHRY and CDR2 SYGVKD. The CDR3 loop spans 15 amino acids. The V end was cut by 2 bases, the J end by 6 bases, with 16 bases between. The CDR3 nucleotides are TGTGCCATCAGTGAGCCGACGACTGACAGGCAGACCCAGTACTTC. Its translation is CAISEPTTDRQTQYF.

This clonotype appeared a few times. In nucleotides, the CDR3 is TGCAGTGCTAGAACTAGCGGGAGAGAGACCCAGTACTTC. This translates into CSARTSGRETQYF. This chain connects TRBV20-1 to TRBJ2-5; 11 bases match TRBD2. Trimming cost V 2 bases and J 4 bases; bases outside gene matches: 0. The CDR3 spans 13 residues. Per germline, CDR1 DFQATT and CDR2 SNEGSKA (reference sequence).

The chain uses TRBV7-2 and TRBJ2-7; D possibly corresponds to TRBD1 (6 bases). Germline V lookup: CDR1 SGHTA, CDR2 FQGNSA. Trimming pared 5 bases from V and 6 bases from J, leaving 20 bases between. The CDR3 totals 15 residues. The CDR3 spells CASSRGPLRGGEQYF. CDR3 DNA: TGTGCCAGCAGCAGAGGCCCACTAAGAGGGGGCGAGCAGTACTTC.

J is TRBJ1-2 and V is TRBV20-1; 9 bases are a match to TRBD1. V was clipped by 3 bases and J by 1 base; unmatched bases: 9. Per germline, CDR1 DFQATT and CDR2 SNEGSKA (reference sequence). This CDR3 is 16 amino acids long. The DNA for the CDR3 is TGCAGTGCTAGGGGGACAGGGTCTTCTCATAACTATGGCTACACCTTC. Amino acids: CSARGTGSSHNYGYTF.

In this sample, this clonotype turned up many times. The chain carries TRBV20-1 and TRBJ1-3, with unresolved D. CDR1 and CDR2 (germline): DFQATT, SNEGSKA (reference sequence). With 0 bases removed from V and 0 bases from J, the gap between germline ends came to 9 bases. The CDR3 runs to 15 residues. The CDR3, as DNA: TGCAGTGCTAGAGATCGTACATCCTCTGGAAACACCATATATTTT. Encoded protein: CSARDRTSSGNTIYF.

This clonotype was counted between two and nine times. This chain joins TRBV5-1 and TRBJ2-7; D not resolved. V gave up 3 bases and J gave up 5 bases, with 12 bases separating them. The CDR3 has 13 amino acids. The germline CDR1 and CDR2 sequences are SGHRS and YFSETQ. The CDR3 reads CASSSIPLDEQYF. CDR3 DNA: TGCGCCAGCAGCTCGATACCCTTGGACGAGCAGTACTTC.

This clonotype was detected a few times. The CDR3 bases are TGTGCCAGCAGCCTTCGGACTAGCGGGGGGTTCCAAGAGACCCAGTACTTC. Amino acids: CASSLRTSGGFQETQYF. This rearrangement joins TRBV7-2 to TRBJ2-5; 14 positions agree with TRBD2. Germline-derived CDR1 and CDR2 are SGHTA and FQGNSA. The CDR3 contains 17 residues. Trimming at V came to 5 bases and at J to 1 base, leaving 6 bases not matched to a gene.

V is TRBV25-1 and J is TRBJ2-1; 10 bases map to TRBD2. The CDR3 loop spans 16 amino acids. Germline assignment: CDR1 MGHDK and CDR2 SYGVNS. V shed 1 base, J shed 2 bases, and the junction held 2 bases outside the gene matches. CDR3 DNA sequence: TGTGCCAGCAGTGAATTGAGCGGGGGGGCCTACAATGAGCAGTTCTTC. It specifies CASSELSGGAYNEQFF. Full variable domain (missing parts from reference TRBV25-1 and TRBJ2-1): EADIYQTPRYLVIGTGKKITLECSQTMGHDKMYWYQQDPGMELHLIHYSYGVNSTEKGDLSSESTVSRIRTEHFPLTLESARPSHTSQYLCASSELSGGAYNEQFFGPGTRLTVL.

This clonotype has only a few counts. This chain joins TRBV11-3 and TRBJ1-2, with D possibly TRBD1 on 6 matching bases. The CDR3 covers 12 residues. The germline V gene has CDR1 SGHNT and CDR2 YENEEA. V dropped 3 bases and J dropped 8 bases, with 10 bases sitting between them. CDR3 bases: TGTGCCAGCAGCTTTCAGGGGTTCGGCTACACCTTC. Its protein is CASSFQGFGYTF.

This clonotype turned up a few times. This rearrangement joins TRBV20-1 to TRBJ2-1, with 7 nucleotides matching TRBD2. CDR1 DFQATT and CDR2 SNEGSKA come from the germline V gene (reference sequence). V shed 3 bases and J 6 bases; nucleotides not matched to a gene: 8. CDR3 length equals 14 residues. The CDR3 DNA reads TGCAGTGCTAGTGGGAGGGAGGGCCGCAATGAGCAGTTCTTC. It yields the protein CSASGREGRNEQFF.

This rearrangement joins TRBV3-1 to TRBJ1-1; D call uncertain. This CDR3 has 12 residues. V was pared by 2 bases and J by 8 bases, with 9 bases between. CDR1 and CDR2 from the germline V gene are LGHDT and YNNKEL (reference sequence). CDR3 region: CASSQSWPEAFF. The DNA of the CDR3 is TGTGCCAGCAGCCAAAGTTGGCCAGAAGCTTTCTTT.

This clonotype was picked up a small number of times. The CDR3 DNA reads as TGTGCCATCAGAGACAGGGAGCACGAGCAGTACTTC. Translating gives CAIRDREHEQYF. The J gene is TRBJ2-7, the V gene TRBV10-3; 7 bases match TRBD1. The CDR3 totals 12 residues. CDR1 and CDR2 from the germline V gene are ENHRY and SYGVKD. Trimming took 6 bases from V and 5 from J; bases not matched to a gene: 4.

This clonotype was detected ten times or more. This sequence joins TRBV7-9 and TRBJ1-2; D might be TRBD1 (5 bases). Trimming left V 3 bases short and J 4 bases short, with 12 bases between. The CDR3 spans 14 residues. Per the germline V gene, CDR1 is SEHNR and CDR2 is FQNEAQ (reference sequence). The CDR3 sequence is CASSLTASTYGYTF. The CDR3 coding sequence is TGTGCCAGCAGCTTGACAGCGTCGACCTATGGCTACACCTTC.

To note about this clonotype: Just one base apart from a much larger clone, this may be a read error. The chain recombines TRBV20-1 with TRBJ2-3; D not resolved. This CDR3 is built from 12 residues. Germline V gene data show CDR1 as DFQATT and CDR2 as SNEGSKA (reference sequence). V was trimmed by 6 bases and J by 2 bases, leaving 9 bases between them. DNA of the CDR3: TGCAGTGCCCAGGTGGACACAGATACGCAGTATTTT. Residues: CSAQVDTDTQYF.

The chain employs TRBV18 and TRBJ2-1; D possibly uses TRBD1 or TRBD2 (5 bases each). The CDR3 runs to 15 residues. The germline V gene encodes CDR1 KGHSH and CDR2 LQKENI. V was pared by 1 base and J by 8 bases, with 15 bases between. Written as DNA, the CDR3 is TGTGCCAGCTCACCACGGGGACCTAGAGGAGATGAGCAGTTCTTC. Translation gives CASSPRGPRGDEQFF.

This clonotype occurred a few times. This chain joins TRBV10-3 and TRBJ2-6; no clear D gene. CDR3 length: 13 amino acids. Germline CDR1 ENHRY, CDR2 SYGVKD. The V gene lost 10 bases and the J gene lost 1 base, with 8 bases spanning the gap. The CDR3 sequence is CASLWSGANVLTF. The CDR3 DNA follows: TGTGCCAGCCTGTGGTCTGGGGCCAACGTCCTGACTTTC.

The V and J genes are TRBV6-1 and TRBJ2-6; no clear D gene. The CDR3 has 14 amino acids. In germline, CDR1 is MNHNS, CDR2 SASEGT. V lost 8 bases and J lost 4, with 12 bases in between. The CDR3 DNA is TGTGCCAGCCGTGTGACTGCAGGGGCCAACGTCCTGACTTTC. Amino acids: CASRVTAGANVLTF.

This clonotype was seen more than once but under ten times. This chain uses TRBV20-1 with TRBJ2-1; weak D call: TRBD1 (5 bases). The CDR3 extends over 15 amino acids. Germline-derived CDR1 and CDR2 are DFQATT and SNEGSKA (reference sequence). The germline V and J ends were trimmed by 8 bases and 3 bases, with 20 bases remaining between them. CDR3 residues: CSTSKGRSYYNEQFF. The CDR3 coding sequence is TGCAGTACATCGAAGGGGCGCTCGTACTACAATGAGCAGTTCTTC.

The V call is TRBV7-2, the J call TRBJ2-5; D perhaps matches TRBD1 (7 bases). The V end lost 1 base, the J end lost 0 bases, and 12 bases lay between the germline ends. The CDR3 is 16 residues long. Germline lookup yields CDR1 SGHTA and CDR2 FQGNSA. This CDR3 is CASSLGGGGNQETQYF. The CDR3 DNA follows: TGTGCCAGCAGCTTAGGAGGGGGCGGGAACCAAGAGACCCAGTACTTC.